A selection of T cell receptor beta chains follows, all from one sample in a study of graft-versus-host responses after intestinal transplantation. These receptors' targets are unknown. The repertoire was sequenced with immunoSEQ multiplex PCR; TCRdb's copy has only in-frame clones and lacks some. The data show approximately 90,000 clones, 88% seen once. The sequenced sample was unstimulated CD4+ T cells sorted from spleen or lymph node cells, obtained before transplant. The source is a human donor who was the organ donor for an intestinal transplant. Each CDR3 is given with its conserved first and last residue. D genes are given only for firm matches. Clone size, where shown, is once, few, many, or a class for clones that have expanded.

>TRBV11-2|13|NA|NA|TRBJ2-5
TGTGCCAGCAGACCACAGGTACAAGAGACCCAGTACTTC
CASRPQVQETQYF
>TRBV5-4|16|NA|TRBD2|TRBJ2-3
TGTGCCAGCAGCTTTCCCGGCGGGAGGGGCACAGATACGCAGTATTTT
CASSFPGGRGTDTQYF
>TRBV4-2|15|NA|TRBD2|TRBJ2-1
TGTGCCAGCAGCGGCGTCCTAGCGGGAAGGAATGAGCAGTTCTTC
CASSGVLAGRNEQFF
>TRBV5-4|15|NA|TRBD1|TRBJ2-3
TGTGCCAGCAGATTGAGGGACAGGGAGGCAGATACGCAGTATTTT
CASRLRDREADTQYF
>TRBV5-4|13|NA|TRBD2|TRBJ2-1
TGTGCCAGCAGCTCTACTAGCGCCGGTGAGCAGTTCTTC
CASSSTSAGEQFF
>TRBV2|14|NA|TRBD2|TRBJ2-5
TGTGCCAGAAGTCGACTAGCGGGAGAGGAGACCCAGTACTTC
CARSRLAGEETQYF
>TRBV19|16|NA|NA|TRBJ2-1
TGTGCCAGTAGTACCTCCCCATTCGGAGGGCACAATGAGCAGTTCTTC
CASSTSPFGGHNEQFF
>TRBV7-9|13|NA|NA|TRBJ2-3
TGTGCCAGCAGCCGCCTTTTGAGGGTCCGGCAGTATTTT
CASSRLLRVRQYF
>TRBV7-3|16|once|TRBD2|TRBJ2-7
TGTGCCAGCAGCTCAACAGGGACTAGGCTTGTCTCCGAGCAGTACTTC
CASSSTGTRLVSEQYF
>TRBV29-1|12|NA|NA|TRBJ1-2
TGCAGCGTTGAAGACCCGGACTATGGCTACACCTTC
CSVEDPDYGYTF
>TRBV2|13|NA|TRBD1|TRBJ1-1
TGTGCCAGCGGGACAGGGGTGAGGACTGAAGCTTTCTTT
CASGTGVRTEAFF
>TRBV10-3|13|NA|TRBD2|TRBJ2-1
TGTGCCATCGCGGGAGGGGTAATGTATGAGCAGTTCTTC
CAIAGGVMYEQFF
>TRBV2|15|NA|TRBD1|TRBJ1-1
TGTGCCAGCGGAGTTGGTGGGACAGGGTATACTGAAGCTTTCTTT
CASGVGGTGYTEAFF
>TRBV2|13|NA|NA|TRBJ1-4
TGTGCCAGCAGTGGGGAGGGGGATGAAAAACTGTTTTTT
CASSGEGDEKLFF
>TRBV5-4|16|NA|NA|TRBJ1-2
TGTGCCAGCAGCCCTGATCCGGGACACCAAAACTATGGCTACACCTTC
CASSPDPGHQNYGYTF
>TRBV7-9|15|NA|NA|TRBJ1-1
TGTGCCAGCAGCCAGGTCGGGGGGGCGCACACTGAAGCTTTCTTT
CASSQVGGAHTEAFF
>TRBV7-3|15|NA|NA|TRBJ2-1
TGTGCCAGCAGCCCCGGACACCTTGGGAACAATGAGCAGTTCTTC
CASSPGHLGNNEQFF
>TRBV10-1|12|NA|NA|TRBJ2-7
TGCGCCAGCCTTCCTAGCCGATACGAGCAGTACTTC
CASLPSRYEQYF
>TRBV30|15|NA|TRBD1|TRBJ2-1
TGTGCCTGGAGTGCCGACAGGGGACCCTACAATGAGCAGTTCTTC
CAWSADRGPYNEQFF
>TRBV5-8|14|NA|NA|TRBJ2-3
TGTGCCAGCAGCTTACGTACTGCCACAGATACGCAGTATTTT
CASSLRTATDTQYF
>TRBV18|14|NA|TRBD1|TRBJ1-4
TGTGCCAGTTCACCCGGACAGGGAAGGTATAAACTGTTTTTT
CASSPGQGRYKLFF
>TRBV7-7|16|NA|NA|TRBJ2-1
TGTGCTAGCAGCTTAGGCTTCAGGGCGGGAAACAATGAGCAGTTCTTC
CASSLGFRAGNNEQFF
>TRBV18|12|NA|NA|TRBJ1-1
TGTGCCAGCTCACCCAGGTTGGGTGAAGCTTTCTTT
CASSPRLGEAFF
>TRBV28|17|NA|NA|TRBJ2-1
TGTGCCAGCAGTTTGCTTCCAAGACTAGTCTCCCACAATGAGCAGTTCTTC
CASSLLPRLVSHNEQFF
>TRBV4-3|18|NA|NA|TRBJ2-7
TGCGCCAGCAGCCAAAGAGGTAGCGGGACAGGGCTGGTCTACGAGCAGTACTTC
CASSQRGSGTGLVYEQYF
>TRBV4-3|17|NA|TRBD2|TRBJ2-2
TGCGCCAGCAGCCAAGATAGGGCTAGCGGGATGCTCGGGGAGCTGTTTTTT
CASSQDRASGMLGELFF
>TRBV20-1|11|NA|NA|TRBJ1-1
TGCAGTGCTAGAGGTCGGGGGGATGCTTTCTTT
CSARGRGDAFF
>TRBV28|13|NA|TRBD1|TRBJ2-7
TGTGCCAGCAGCCCAGGGGGCGGGTACGAGCAGTACTTC
CASSPGGGYEQYF
>TRBV6-1|17|once|TRBD1|TRBJ2-1
TGTGCCAGCAGTGAAGCCTGGGGTTGGGACAGGGCCCATGAGCAGTTCTTC
CASSEAWGWDRAHEQFF
>TRBV6-1|14|NA|NA|TRBJ2-1
TGTGCCAGCAAACACGCGGACTCAAGCAATGAGCAGTTCTTC
CASKHADSSNEQFF
>TRBV4-3|15|NA|TRBD2|TRBJ2-3
TGCGCCAGCAGCCTACGACTAGCGGGGCCAGATACGCAGTATTTT
CASSLRLAGPDTQYF
>TRBV5-4|15|NA|TRBD1|TRBJ1-1
TGCGCCAGCAGCCCCCGACAGGGTGTGATCACTGAAGCTTTCTTT
CASSPRQGVITEAFF
>TRBV30|14|few|NA|TRBJ2-7
TGTGCCTGGAGTGCAGGTAGCGGCACCTACGAGCAGTACTTC
CAWSAGSGTYEQYF
>TRBV7-2|13|NA|NA|TRBJ2-3
TGTGCCAGCAGCTTTCGGGAGACAGATACGCAGTATTTT
CASSFRETDTQYF
>TRBV7-9|13|NA|NA|TRBJ2-5
TGTGCCAGCAGCTTAGCGAGAAGAGAGACCCAGTACTTC
CASSLARRETQYF
>TRBV11-2|16|NA|TRBD2|TRBJ2-7
TGTGCCAGCAGCCCCAAGTCGCGGGAGATCATCACCGAGCAGTACTTC
CASSPKSREIITEQYF
>TRBV5-4|13|NA|TRBD2|TRBJ2-1
TGTGCCAGTGGGACTAGCCTCTACAATGAGCAGTTCTTC
CASGTSLYNEQFF
>TRBV28|15|NA|NA|TRBJ2-2
TGTGCCAGCAGCCGAACAGGGTCAGCCACCGGGGAGCTGTTTTTT
CASSRTGSATGELFF
>TRBV7-8|18|once|TRBD1|TRBJ2-7
TGTGCCAGCAGCTTCCCATACATTAATCAGGGGGCGGCCTACGAGCAGTACTTC
CASSFPYINQGAAYEQYF
>TRBV6-1|14|NA|NA|TRBJ2-4
TGTGCCACCACCTCAGGGCTAGCCAAAAACATTCAGTACTTC
CATTSGLAKNIQYF
>TRBV14|16|NA|NA|TRBJ2-2
TGTGCCAGCAGCCAAGGCAGTGTTGTATACACCGGGGAGCTGTTTTTT
CASSQGSVVYTGELFF
>TRBV4-1|13|NA|NA|TRBJ1-2
TGCGCCAGCAGCCATGAGGGCGGCTATGGCTACACCTTC
CASSHEGGYGYTF
>TRBV7-9|15|NA|NA|TRBJ1-2
TGTGCCAGCAGCTTACCAGAAAGGAGGGCGGATGGCTACACCTTC
CASSLPERRADGYTF
>TRBV5-1|14|NA|NA|TRBJ1-4
TGCGCCAGCAGCTTCGAGGGGGGGAATGAAAAACTGTTTTTT
CASSFEGGNEKLFF
>TRBV23-1|19|NA|NA|TRBJ1-2
TGCGCCAGCCCCCAGTATAATTTACAGGGAGACAATACCCCGTATGGCTACACCTTC
CASPQYNLQGDNTPYGYTF
>TRBV6-6|12|once|TRBD1|TRBJ2-7
TGTGCCAGCCAGGGGGCACTCTACGAGCAGTACTTC
CASQGALYEQYF
>TRBV6-1|13|once|NA|TRBJ1-2
TGTGCCAGCAGAAACCGACGGGGCTATGGCTACACCTTC
CASRNRRGYGYTF
>TRBV11-3|15|NA|TRBD1|TRBJ2-3
TGTGCCAGCCAAAGGGGGACAGGGGCGCAGTATACGCAGTATTTT
CASQRGTGAQYTQYF
>TRBV6-1|14|NA|TRBD2|TRBJ2-1
TGTGCCAGCCTCTGGGCGGGGGGGGGAAATGAGCAGTTCTTC
CASLWAGGGNEQFF
>TRBV27|14|NA|NA|TRBJ1-3
TGTGCCAGCAGTTTGGGGGGACCCGGAAACACCATATATTTT
CASSLGGPGNTIYF
>TRBV7-9|14|NA|TRBD1|TRBJ1-4
TGTGCCAGCAGCTGGGGGCAGGGGGCGGAAAAACTGTTTTTT
CASSWGQGAEKLFF
>TRBV7-2|14|once|TRBD1|TRBJ2-1
TGTGCCAGCAGCTTGGACAGGGGTGGTAATGAGCAGTTCTTC
CASSLDRGGNEQFF